Described below is a single T cell receptor beta chain sequence and its context. Clones were read by immunoSEQ multiplex PCR, and TCRdb kept only the in-frame ones, dropping some. Of 55,000 to 65,000 clones in the sample, roughly 94% were seen once. The entry originates in a study of T cell changes during pregnancy in multiple sclerosis. Germline CDR1 reads MDHEN; CDR2 reads SYDVKM. Deletions cut 5 bases from V and 9 bases from J, with 26 bases between. The CDR3 is 17 amino acids. The clonotype was recovered from a female donor with multiple sclerosis, enrolled in a pregnancy study. The V gene is TRBV28, the J gene TRBJ1-5, with TRBD1 as a possible D gene (5 bases). The sample was CD8+ T cells from peripheral blood mononuclear cells, taken in the third trimester of pregnancy. The DNA of the CDR3 is TGTGCCAGCAGTAGGGGATCGAACACGGGAGGTTTGCTGCCCCAGCATTTT. As protein: CASSRGSNTGGLLPQHF.